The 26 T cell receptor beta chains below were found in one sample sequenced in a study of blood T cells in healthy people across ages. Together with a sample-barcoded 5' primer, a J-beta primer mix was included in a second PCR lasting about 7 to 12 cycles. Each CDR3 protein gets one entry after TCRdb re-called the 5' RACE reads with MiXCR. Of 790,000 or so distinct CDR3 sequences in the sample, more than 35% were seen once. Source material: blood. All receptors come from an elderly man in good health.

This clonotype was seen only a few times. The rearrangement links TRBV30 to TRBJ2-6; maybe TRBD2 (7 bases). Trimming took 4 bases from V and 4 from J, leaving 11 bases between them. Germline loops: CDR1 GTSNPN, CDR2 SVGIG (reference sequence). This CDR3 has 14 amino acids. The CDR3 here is CAWTGGSGANVLTF. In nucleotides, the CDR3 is TGTGCCTGGACGGGGGGCTCGGGGGCCAACGTCCTGACTTTC. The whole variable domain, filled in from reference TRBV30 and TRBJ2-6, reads SQTIHQWPATLVQPVGSPLSLECTVEGTSNPNLYWYRQAAGRGLQLLFYSVGIGQISSEVPQNLSASRPQDRQFILSSKKLLLSDSGFYLCAWTGGSGANVLTFGAGSRLTVL.

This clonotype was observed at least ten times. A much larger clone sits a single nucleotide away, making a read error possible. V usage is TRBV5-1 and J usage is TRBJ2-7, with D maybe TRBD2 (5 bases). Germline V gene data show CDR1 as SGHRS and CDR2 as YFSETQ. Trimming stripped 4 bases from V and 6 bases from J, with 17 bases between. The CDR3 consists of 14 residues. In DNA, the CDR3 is TGCGCCAGCAGCGTGGGAGTAGTTGCGAGCGAGCAGTACTTC. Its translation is CASSVGVVASEQYF.

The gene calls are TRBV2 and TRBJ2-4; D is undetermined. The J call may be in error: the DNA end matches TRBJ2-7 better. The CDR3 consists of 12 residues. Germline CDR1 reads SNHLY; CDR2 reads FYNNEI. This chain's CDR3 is CASSVRVYEQYF. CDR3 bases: TGTGCCAGCAGTGTCAGAGTCTACGAGCAGTACTTC.

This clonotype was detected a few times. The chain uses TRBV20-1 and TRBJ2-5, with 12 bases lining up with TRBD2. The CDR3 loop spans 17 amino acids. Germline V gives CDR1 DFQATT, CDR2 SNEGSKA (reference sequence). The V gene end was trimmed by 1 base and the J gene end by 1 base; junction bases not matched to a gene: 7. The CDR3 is CSARGTGLAGPQETQYF. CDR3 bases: TGCAGTGCTAGAGGCACGGGACTAGCGGGCCCCCAAGAGACCCAGTACTTC.

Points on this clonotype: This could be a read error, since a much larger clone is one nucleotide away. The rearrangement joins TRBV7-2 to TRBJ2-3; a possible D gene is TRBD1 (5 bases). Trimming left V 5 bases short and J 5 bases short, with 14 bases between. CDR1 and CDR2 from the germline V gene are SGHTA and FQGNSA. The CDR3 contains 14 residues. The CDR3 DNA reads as TGTGCCAGCAGCGTCATGATCAGGGAAGATACGCAGTATTTT. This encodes CASSVMIREDTQYF.

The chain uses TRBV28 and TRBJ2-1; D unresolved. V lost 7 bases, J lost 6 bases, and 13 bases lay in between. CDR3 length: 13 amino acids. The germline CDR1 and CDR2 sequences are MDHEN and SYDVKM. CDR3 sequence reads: CASTLTHPNEQFF. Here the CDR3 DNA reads TGTGCCAGCACCCTGACTCATCCCAATGAGCAGTTCTTC.

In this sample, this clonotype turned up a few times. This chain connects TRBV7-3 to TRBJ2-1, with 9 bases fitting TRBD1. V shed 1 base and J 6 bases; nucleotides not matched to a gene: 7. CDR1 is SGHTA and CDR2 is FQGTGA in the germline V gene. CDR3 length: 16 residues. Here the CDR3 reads CASSLIGDRGGNEQFF. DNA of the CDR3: TGTGCCAGCAGCTTAATAGGAGACAGGGGGGGCAATGAGCAGTTCTTC.

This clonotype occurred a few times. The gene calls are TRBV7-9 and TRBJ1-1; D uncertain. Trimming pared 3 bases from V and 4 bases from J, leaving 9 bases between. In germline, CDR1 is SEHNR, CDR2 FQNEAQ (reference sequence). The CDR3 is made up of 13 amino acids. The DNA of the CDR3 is TGTGCCAGCAGCTTGCTCCTGAGCACTGAAGCTTTCTTT. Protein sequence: CASSLLLSTEAFF.

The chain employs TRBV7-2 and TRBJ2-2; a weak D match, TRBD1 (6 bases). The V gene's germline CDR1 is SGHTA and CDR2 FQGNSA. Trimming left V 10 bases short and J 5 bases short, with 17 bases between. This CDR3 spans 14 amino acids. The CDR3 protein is CATDWGLLTGELFF. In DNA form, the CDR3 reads TGTGCCACCGATTGGGGGCTATTAACCGGGGAGCTGTTTTTT.

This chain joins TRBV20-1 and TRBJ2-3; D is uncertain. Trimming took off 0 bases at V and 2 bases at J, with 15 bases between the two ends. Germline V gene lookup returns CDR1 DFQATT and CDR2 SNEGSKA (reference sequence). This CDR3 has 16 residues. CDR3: CSARDFQPDDTDTQYF. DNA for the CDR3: TGCAGTGCTAGAGATTTCCAGCCGGACGACACAGATACGCAGTATTTT.

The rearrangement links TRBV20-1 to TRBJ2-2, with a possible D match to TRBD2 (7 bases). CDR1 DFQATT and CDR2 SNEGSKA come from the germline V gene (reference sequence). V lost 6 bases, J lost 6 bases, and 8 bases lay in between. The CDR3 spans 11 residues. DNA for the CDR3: TGCAGTGCCGGGGGGCCCGGGGAGCTGTTTTTT. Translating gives CSAGGPGELFF.

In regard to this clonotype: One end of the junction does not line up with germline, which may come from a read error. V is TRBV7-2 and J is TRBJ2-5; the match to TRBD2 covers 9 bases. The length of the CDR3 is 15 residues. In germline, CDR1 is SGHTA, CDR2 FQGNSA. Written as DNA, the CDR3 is TGTGCCAGCACCTTAGTGGCGGGAGGGCCTGAGACCCAGTACTTC. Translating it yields CASTLVAGGPETQYF. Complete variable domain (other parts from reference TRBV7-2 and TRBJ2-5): GAGVSQSPSNKVTEKGKDVELRCDPISGHTALYWYRQSLGQGLEFLIYFQGNSAPDKSGLPSDRFSAERTGGSVSTLTIQRTQQEDSAVYLCASTLVAGGPETQYFGPGTRLLVL.

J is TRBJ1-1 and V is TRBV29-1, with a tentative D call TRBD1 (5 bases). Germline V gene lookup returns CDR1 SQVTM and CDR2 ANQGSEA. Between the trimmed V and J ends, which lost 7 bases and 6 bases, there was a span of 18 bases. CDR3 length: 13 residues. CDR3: CSAPDTLSAEAFF. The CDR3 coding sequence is TGCAGCGCCCCGGACACCCTGAGCGCTGAAGCTTTCTTT.

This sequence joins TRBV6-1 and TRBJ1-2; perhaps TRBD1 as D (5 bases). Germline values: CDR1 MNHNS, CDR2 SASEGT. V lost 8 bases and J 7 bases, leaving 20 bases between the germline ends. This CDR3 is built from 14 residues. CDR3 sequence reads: CASSEGRVPGGYTF. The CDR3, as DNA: TGTGCCAGCTCCGAGGGACGGGTCCCGGGTGGCTACACCTTC.

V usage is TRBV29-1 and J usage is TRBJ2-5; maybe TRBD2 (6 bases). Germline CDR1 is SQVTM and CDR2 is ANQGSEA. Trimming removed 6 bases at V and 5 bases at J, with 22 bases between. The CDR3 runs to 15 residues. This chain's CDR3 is CSVQPGERAWETQYF. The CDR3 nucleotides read TGCAGCGTCCAACCCGGCGAGCGGGCATGGGAGACCCAGTACTTC.

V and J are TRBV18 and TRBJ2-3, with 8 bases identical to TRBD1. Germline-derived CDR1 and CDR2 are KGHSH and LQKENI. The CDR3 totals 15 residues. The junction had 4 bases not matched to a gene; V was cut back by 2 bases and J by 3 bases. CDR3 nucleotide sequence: TGTGCCAGCTCACCATACGGACAGGGAACAGATACGCAGTATTTT. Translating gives CASSPYGQGTDTQYF.

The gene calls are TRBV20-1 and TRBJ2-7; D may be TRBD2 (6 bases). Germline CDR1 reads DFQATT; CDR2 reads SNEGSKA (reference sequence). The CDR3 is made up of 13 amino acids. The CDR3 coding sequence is TGCAGCGGGTTTGGGACGGGAGACTACGAGCAGTACTTC. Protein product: CSGFGTGDYEQYF.

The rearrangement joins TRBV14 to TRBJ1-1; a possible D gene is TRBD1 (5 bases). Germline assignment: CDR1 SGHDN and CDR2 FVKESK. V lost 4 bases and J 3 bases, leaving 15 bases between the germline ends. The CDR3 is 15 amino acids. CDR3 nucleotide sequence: TGTGCCAGCAGCCCTCTGGGGGGGTATGACACTGAAGCTTTCTTT. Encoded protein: CASSPLGGYDTEAFF.

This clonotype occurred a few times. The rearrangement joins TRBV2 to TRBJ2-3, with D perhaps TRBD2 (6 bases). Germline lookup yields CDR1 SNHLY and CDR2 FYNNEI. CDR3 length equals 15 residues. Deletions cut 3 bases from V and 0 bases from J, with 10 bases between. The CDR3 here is CASSEERVSTDTQYF. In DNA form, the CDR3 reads TGTGCCAGCAGTGAGGAGCGGGTGAGCACAGATACGCAGTATTTT.

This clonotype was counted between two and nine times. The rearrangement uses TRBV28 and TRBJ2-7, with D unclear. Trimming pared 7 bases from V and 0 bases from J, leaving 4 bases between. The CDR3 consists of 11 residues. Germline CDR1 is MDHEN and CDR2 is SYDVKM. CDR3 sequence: CASTHSYEQYF. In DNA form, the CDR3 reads TGTGCCAGCACCCACTCCTACGAGCAGTACTTC.

The CDR3 nucleotides read TGTGCCAGCAGCAATAGGGGCAGGACCCACTTAGCCAAAAACATTCAGTACTTC. Translation gives CASSNRGRTHLAKNIQYF. The chain is built from TRBV21-1 and TRBJ2-4; no check of the table's D call, TRBD2, against the DNA was made. TRBV21-1 is reported as a pseudogene. CDR3 length: 18 amino acids.

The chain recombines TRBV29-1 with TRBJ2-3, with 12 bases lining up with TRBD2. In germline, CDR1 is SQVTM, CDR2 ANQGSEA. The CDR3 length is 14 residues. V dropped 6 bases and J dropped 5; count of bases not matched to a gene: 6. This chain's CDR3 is CSVGASGRVDTQYF. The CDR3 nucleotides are TGCAGCGTGGGGGCTAGCGGGAGGGTAGATACGCAGTATTTT.

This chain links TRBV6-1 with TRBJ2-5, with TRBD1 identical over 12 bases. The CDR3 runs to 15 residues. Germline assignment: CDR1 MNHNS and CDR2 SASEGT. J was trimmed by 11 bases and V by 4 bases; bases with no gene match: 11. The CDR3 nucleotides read TGTGCCAGCAGTGGCCCGGGACAGGGGGCGCGGGAGCAGTACTTC. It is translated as CASSGPGQGAREQYF.

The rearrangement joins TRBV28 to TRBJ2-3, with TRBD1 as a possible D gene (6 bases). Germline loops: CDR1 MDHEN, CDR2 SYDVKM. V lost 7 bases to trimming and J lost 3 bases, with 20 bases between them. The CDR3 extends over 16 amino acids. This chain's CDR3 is CASKRLRGSGTDTQYF. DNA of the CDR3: TGTGCCAGCAAACGGCTCAGGGGTAGTGGTACAGATACGCAGTATTTT.

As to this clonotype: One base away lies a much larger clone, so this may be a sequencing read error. CDR3 nucleotide sequence: TGCAGTGCTAGAGATCAACAGCGGGAGTTAAAGGAGCAGTTCTTC. Protein: CSARDQQRELKEQFF. The chain employs TRBV20-1 and TRBJ2-1; 8 bases fit TRBD2. The CDR3 loop spans 15 amino acids. Germline V gene sequence: CDR1 DFQATT, CDR2 SNEGSKA (reference sequence). J was trimmed by 10 bases and V by 0 bases; bases with no gene match: 11.

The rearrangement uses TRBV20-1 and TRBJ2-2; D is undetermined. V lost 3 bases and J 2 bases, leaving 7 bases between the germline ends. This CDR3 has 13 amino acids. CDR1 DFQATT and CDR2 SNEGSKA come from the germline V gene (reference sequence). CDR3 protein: CSASPPNTGELFF. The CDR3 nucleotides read TGCAGTGCTAGCCCCCCAAACACCGGGGAGCTGTTTTTT.